These T cell receptor beta chains were read from a single sample in a study of regulatory T cells in long-lasting Graves disease. TCRdb re-called the multiplex PCR reads through MiXCR, storing one row per CDR3 protein. Among roughly 500,000 distinct CDR3 sequences, 14% were seen once, and the ten largest hold roughly 15%. This sample also belongs to another study, concerning T cells in Graves' hyperthyroidism and ophthalmopathy.

The sequencing used peripheral blood mononuclear cells (PBMCs), collected at new diagnosis, from a patient treated with antithyroid drugs. The source of these receptors is a woman aged 45-59 years with Graves disease. Both conserved end residues are part of each CDR3. Each record gives: D gene, clone size, V gene, J gene, CDR3 protein, CDR3 DNA. D genes are given only for firm matches. The size entry is marked missing in some rows and otherwise reads once, few, many or a size class.

TRBD1	many	TRBV6-2/TRBV6-3	TRBJ2-7	CASSYSGQGVSYEQYF	TGTGCCAGCAGTTACTCCGGGCAGGGGGTGTCCTACGAGCAGTACTTC
TRBD1	many	TRBV28	TRBJ1-1	CASSPDRANTEAFF	TGTGCCAGCAGTCCCGACAGGGCTAACACTGAAGCTTTCTTT
NA	few	TRBV29-1	TRBJ2-1	CSAGYNEQFF	TGCAGCGCCGGGTACAATGAGCAGTTCTTC
NA	NA	TRBV5-6	TRBJ1-1	CASSTSGGRGLLDGAFF	TGTGCCAGCTCAACCAGTGGGGGTCGGGGTCTATTGGACGGAGCTTTCTTT
NA	many	TRBV28	TRBJ2-5	CASSFRHEETQYF	TGTGCCAGCAGTTTTCGACACGAAGAGACCCAGTACTTC
NA	NA	TRBV6-2/TRBV6-3	TRBJ2-7	CASRSGAVGAYEQYF	TGTGCCAGCAGGTCCGGCGCAGTGGGCGCATACGAGCAGTACTTC
TRBD2	many	TRBV12-3/TRBV12-4	TRBJ2-3	CASSPVAGTSGDTDTQYF	TGTGCCAGCAGCCCCGTAGCCGGGACTAGCGGGGACACAGATACGCAGTATTTT
TRBD2	many	TRBV20-1	TRBJ2-1	CSASGAGYNEQFF	TGCAGTGCCAGTGGAGCGGGATACAATGAGCAGTTCTTC
NA	NA	TRBV12-3/TRBV12-4	TRBJ2-7	CASSLARGLEQYF	TGTGCCAGCAGTTTAGCGCGCGGTCTGGAGCAGTACTTC
TRBD2	NA	TRBV7-2	TRBJ2-7	CASRLAGGHSSYEQYF	TGTGCCAGCAGACTAGCGGGAGGCCATAGCTCCTACGAGCAGTACTTC
NA	many	TRBV2	TRBJ1-2	CASNPLTHGGYTF	TGTGCCAGCAATCCACTTACCCACGGCGGCTACACCTTC
TRBD1	many	TRBV6-1	TRBJ2-2	CASSEKGTAPNTGELFF	TGTGCCAGCAGTGAAAAGGGGACAGCGCCGAACACCGGGGAGCTGTTTTTT
TRBD2	NA	TRBV27	TRBJ2-1	CASSLGLATPPPGQFF	TGTGCCAGCAGTTTGGGACTAGCGACCCCCCCGCCTGGGCAGTTCTTC
TRBD1	many	TRBV27	TRBJ1-2	CASSYRGNYGYTF	TGTGCCAGCAGCTACAGGGGTAACTATGGCTACACCTTC
TRBD2	NA	TRBV4-1	TRBJ2-1	CASSRRPLAENFNEQFF	TGCGCCAGCAGCCGTAGGCCCCTAGCGGAGAATTTTAATGAGCAGTTCTTC
TRBD1	NA	TRBV6-2/TRBV6-3	TRBJ2-5	CASSYASDRVDNPETQYF	TGTGCCAGCAGTTACGCGTCCGACAGGGTTGATAATCCGGAGACCCAGTACTTC